A single sample gave rise to the 21 T cell receptor beta chains below, sequenced in a study of immunodeficiency. The method was immunoSEQ multiplex PCR; TCRdb's version includes in-frame clones alone and lacks a portion of them. The sample lists roughly 3,400 clones, about 88% occurring once. Sequencing was carried out using CD8+ T cells from blood. These receptor sequences come from a human donor in good health.

CDR3 coding DNA: TGTGCCAGCAGCTTAATCCCCCGGATCTCTGGGGAGCAGTACTTC. It codes for CASSLIPRISGEQYF. The genes are TRBV7-3 and TRBJ2-7, with D unresolved. Germline CDR1 is SGHTA and CDR2 is FQGTGA. This CDR3 region has 15 residues. The V gene lost 1 base and the J gene lost 7 bases, with 17 bases spanning the gap.

This clone has a single count. This sequence joins TRBV9 and TRBJ1-2, with D uncertain. CDR3 length: 13 residues. Germline CDR1 and CDR2: SGDLS and YYNGEE. Between the trimmed V and J ends, which lost 5 bases and 6 bases, there was a span of 14 bases. The CDR3 nucleotides are TGTGCCAGCAGACCCATGTTGGCAGATGGCTACACCTTC. This sequence encodes CASRPMLADGYTF.

The chain links TRBV2 to TRBJ1-3; no clear D. Germline CDR1 is SNHLY and CDR2 is FYNNEI. Trimming took off 8 bases at V and 4 bases at J, with 12 bases between the two ends. The CDR3 length is 13 residues. In DNA, the CDR3 is TGTGCCAGCTCCGTCCCGAAGGGAAACACCATATATTTT. Amino acids: CASSVPKGNTIYF.

The genes are TRBV27 and TRBJ2-1; D gene uncertain. CDR3 size: 15 residues. V dropped 0 bases and J dropped 1 base, with 7 bases sitting between them. From germline, CDR1 is MNHEY and CDR2 SMNVEV (reference sequence). The CDR3 DNA reads TGTGCCAGCAGTTTATCGGTGTCTTCCTACAATGAGCAGTTCTTC. This translates into CASSLSVSSYNEQFF.

This rearrangement joins TRBV4-1 to TRBJ2-4, with 8 bases that match TRBD2. The CDR3 length is 14 residues. Germline V CDR1 and CDR2: MGHRA, YSYEKL. Trimming removed 4 bases from V and 12 bases from J; junction bases left unmatched: 11. DNA of the CDR3: TGCGCCAGCAGCCTCCGGGGAGCGGGGGCGGATCAGTACTTC. Translated: CASSLRGAGADQYF.

This clone was seen a single time. J is TRBJ2-1 and V is TRBV30; TRBD2 is a possible D gene (5 bases). This CDR3 comprises 14 residues. V was pared by 5 bases and J by 1 base, with 12 bases between. The germline V gene encodes CDR1 GTSNPN and CDR2 SVGIG (reference sequence). The CDR3, as DNA: TGTGCCTGGTTAGCGAGTGCATCCTACAATGAGCAGTTCTTC. Its translation: CAWLASASYNEQFF.

V gene TRBV10-2 combines with J gene TRBJ1-5; TRBD1 matches at 7 bases. CDR3 length equals 13 residues. CDR1 and CDR2 (germline): WSHSY, SAAADI. V shed 8 bases, J shed 7 bases, and the junction held 8 bases outside the gene matches. The CDR3 protein is CASGDSHPQPQHF. In DNA, the CDR3 is TGCGCCAGCGGGGACAGTCACCCCCAGCCCCAGCATTTT.

This rearrangement joins TRBV7-9 to TRBJ2-3; 14 bases align to TRBD2. Germline-derived CDR1 and CDR2 are SEHNR and FQNEAQ (reference sequence). Trimming at V came to 7 bases and at J to 0 bases, leaving 6 bases not matched to a gene. The CDR3 is 17 amino acids. Here the CDR3 reads CASTGTSGSPSTDTQYF. The CDR3 nucleotides are TGTGCCAGCACCGGGACTAGCGGGAGCCCTAGCACAGATACGCAGTATTTT.

The genes are TRBV6-4 and TRBJ2-7; D is perhaps TRBD1 or TRBD2 (5 bases each). CDR1 and CDR2 from the germline V gene are MRHNA and SNTAGT. With 6 bases removed from V and 4 bases from J, the gap between germline ends came to 13 bases. The CDR3 runs to 13 residues. CDR3 in DNA: TGTGCCAGCAGCCCGGGACCCCATTACGAGCAGTACTTC. This encodes CASSPGPHYEQYF.

This chain joins TRBV27 and TRBJ2-5, with 8 bases aligning to TRBD1. Germline loops: CDR1 MNHEY, CDR2 SMNVEV (reference sequence). The CDR3 totals 14 residues. V lost 5 bases to trimming and J lost 1 base; unmatched junction nucleotides: 3. The CDR3 spells CASSGTGPQETQYF. Written as DNA, the CDR3 is TGTGCCAGCAGTGGGACAGGTCCCCAAGAGACCCAGTACTTC.

The CDR3 sequence: CASRGTQNSPLHF. CDR3 coding DNA: TGTGCCAGCAGAGGGACACAAAATTCACCCCTCCACTTT. V usage is TRBV9 and J usage is TRBJ1-6; maybe TRBD1 (6 bases). The germline V gene encodes CDR1 SGDLS and CDR2 YYNGEE. V lost 5 bases and J lost 7, with 10 bases in between. The CDR3 is 13 residues long.

The chain uses TRBV7-3 and TRBJ2-7; D is perhaps TRBD1 (6 bases). The germline V and J ends were trimmed by 5 bases and 3 bases, with 17 bases remaining between them. This CDR3 spans 15 amino acids. CDR1 is SGHTA and CDR2 is FQGTGA in the germline V gene. CDR3 DNA sequence: TGTGCCAGCAGCCTTGAGGGCCAGGGGATCTACGAGCAGTACTTC. This sequence encodes CASSLEGQGIYEQYF.

This chain uses TRBV24-1 with TRBJ2-1, with unresolved D. There are 14 residues in the CDR3. V gave up 3 bases and J gave up 12 bases, with 17 bases separating them. CDR1 is KGHDR and CDR2 is SFDVKD in the germline V gene. As DNA, the CDR3 is TGTGCCACCAGTGATGACATGGCCCCCCCTGGGCAGTTCTTC. This translates into CATSDDMAPPGQFF.

This rearrangement joins TRBV6-6 to TRBJ2-1, with D unclear. CDR3 size: 12 residues. Germline V lookup: CDR1 MNHNY, CDR2 SVGAGI (reference sequence). Trimming pared 4 bases from V and 4 bases from J, leaving 5 bases between. The CDR3 nucleotides read TGTGCCAGCAGTTTTCCTTACAATGAGCAGTTCTTC. This gives the protein CASSFPYNEQFF.

The V call is TRBV7-2, the J call TRBJ1-4, with D uncertain. Germline V CDR1 and CDR2: SGHTA, FQGNSA. Trimming left V 3 bases short and J 8 bases short, with 10 bases between. The CDR3 consists of 13 residues. The chain's CDR3 is CASSLGYVEKLFF. The CDR3, as DNA: TGTGCCAGCAGCTTGGGCTACGTGGAAAAACTGTTTTTT.

The rearrangement uses TRBV7-9 and TRBJ2-7; possible D gene TRBD2, 5 bases. Trimming took 5 bases from V and 6 from J, leaving 14 bases between them. The germline V gene encodes CDR1 SEHNR and CDR2 FQNEAQ (reference sequence). This CDR3 comprises 13 residues. The CDR3 reads CASSLGDILEQYF. The CDR3 DNA is TGTGCCAGCAGCCTGGGAGACATCCTCGAGCAGTACTTC.

V usage is TRBV6-5 and J usage is TRBJ1-5; D is perhaps TRBD1 (6 bases). Per germline, CDR1 MNHEY and CDR2 SVGAGI. The CDR3 is 15 amino acids. The V and J ends lost 6 bases and 1 base respectively, with 13 bases between them. CDR3 in amino acids: CASRIQGVSNQPQHF. The CDR3 DNA reads as TGTGCCAGCAGGATACAGGGCGTGAGCAATCAGCCCCAGCATTTT.

With respect to this clone: The same CDR3 arises from other DNA sequences in this sample as well. The chain is built from TRBV28 and TRBJ2-1; D not certain. V lost 4 bases to trimming and J lost 2 bases, with 0 bases between them. Germline V gene sequence: CDR1 MDHEN, CDR2 SYDVKM. The CDR3 consists of 11 residues. The CDR3 protein is CASSSYNEQFF. As DNA, the CDR3 is TGTGCCAGCAGTTCCTACAATGAGCAGTTCTTC.

This chain connects TRBV4-2 to TRBJ2-5; TRBD2 matches 15 bases. This CDR3 contains 16 residues. Germline values: CDR1 LGHNA, CDR2 YNFKEQ. The V and J ends lost 0 bases and 5 bases, in that order; junction bases with no gene match: 1. CDR3 protein: CASSQDGTSGGETQYF. In nucleotides, the CDR3 is TGTGCCAGCAGCCAAGATGGGACTAGCGGGGGGGAGACCCAGTACTTC.

The chain employs TRBV5-1 and TRBJ1-1; 11 bases are a match to TRBD1. Trimming cost V 0 bases and J 3 bases; bases outside gene matches: 7. The CDR3 runs 17 residues. Looked up from germline, CDR1 is SGHRS and CDR2 is YFSETQ. The CDR3 region has the DNA TGCGCCAGCAGCTTGGGGACAGGGGGCGTATTGGACACTGAAGCTTTCTTT. As protein: CASSLGTGGVLDTEAFF.

J is TRBJ2-1 and V is TRBV18; the D gene is possibly TRBD1 (5 bases). CDR3 size: 13 residues. Looked up from germline, CDR1 is KGHSH and CDR2 is LQKENI. Trimming took 3 bases from V and 5 from J, leaving 8 bases between them. The CDR3 DNA is TGTGCCAGCTCACCGGGGCAAAACAATGAGCAGTTCTTC. It encodes CASSPGQNNEQFF. The full variable domain, completed using reference TRBV18 and TRBJ2-1, is NAGVMQNPRHLVRRRGQEARLRCSPMKGHSHVYWYRQLPEEGLKFMVYLQKENIIDESGMPKERFSAEFPKEGPSILRIQQVVRGDSAAYFCASSPGQNNEQFFGPGTRLTVL.